This T cell receptor beta chain came from a study of shared clonotypes between healthy human individuals. General study points: The study drew on few donors, limiting represented genetic and exposure-history diversity.

Of note for this clone: Its matching antigen is unknown.

V lost 5 bases, J lost 0 bases, and 10 bases lay in between. CDR1 is SGHAT, CDR2 FQNNGV, per germline. This CDR3 region has 15 residues. The method was immunoSEQ multiplex PCR; TCRdb's version includes in-frame clones alone and lacks a portion of them. The data show 600,000 to 750,000 clones, 90% seen once. The chain recombines TRBV11-2 with TRBJ2-2; D is uncertain. Sequences were obtained from memory CD8+ T cells from PBMCs. Subset defined: CD45RO+ cells pooled with CCR7-negative TemRA cells. The receptor's source is a man younger than 30 in good health. Some clones in this sample may be carry-over from other donors' samples. This chain's CDR3 is CASSSYRANTGELFF. The CDR3 nucleotides read TGTGCCAGCAGCAGTTACAGAGCGAACACCGGGGAGCTGTTTTTT.